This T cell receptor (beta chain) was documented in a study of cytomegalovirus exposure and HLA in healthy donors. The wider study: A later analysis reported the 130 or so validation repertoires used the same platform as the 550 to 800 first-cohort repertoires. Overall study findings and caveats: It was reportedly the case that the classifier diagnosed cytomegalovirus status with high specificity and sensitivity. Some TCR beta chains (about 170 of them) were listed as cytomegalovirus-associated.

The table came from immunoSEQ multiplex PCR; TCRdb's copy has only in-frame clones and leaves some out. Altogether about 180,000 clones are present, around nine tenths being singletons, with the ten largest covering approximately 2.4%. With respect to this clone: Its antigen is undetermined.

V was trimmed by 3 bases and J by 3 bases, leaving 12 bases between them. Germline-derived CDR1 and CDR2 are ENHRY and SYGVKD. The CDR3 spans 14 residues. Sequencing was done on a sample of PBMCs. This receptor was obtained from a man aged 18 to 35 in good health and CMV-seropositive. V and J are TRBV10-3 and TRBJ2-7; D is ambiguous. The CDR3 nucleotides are TGTGCCATCAGTGACTGGTCCAGAGGCTACGAGCAGTACTTC. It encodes CAISDWSRGYEQYF.